A single sample gave rise to the 5 T cell receptor beta chains below, sequenced in a study of T cell responses to AZD1222 COVID-19 vaccine. Assay used: immunoSEQ multiplex PCR; TCRdb lists only in-frame clones, some missing. Of around 86,000 clones listed, 90% are singletons. Sequencing used peripheral blood, obtained on day 0 of AZD1222 vaccination. All receptors come from an adult in good health.

The V call is TRBV4-3, the J call TRBJ1-1; no clear D. Trimming removed 4 bases at V and 1 base at J, with 10 bases between. Germline V gene lookup returns CDR1 LGHNA and CDR2 YSLEER. The CDR3 spans 14 residues. CDR3 nucleotides: TGCGCCAGCAGCCCTCGCGCAGGGAACACTGAAGCTTTCTTT. The encoded protein is CASSPRAGNTEAFF.

V and J are TRBV7-3 and TRBJ1-3; D is uncertain. Trimming removed 0 bases from V and 0 bases from J, with 6 bases in between. CDR3 length equals 15 residues. Germline V gene data show CDR1 as SGHTA and CDR2 as FQGTGA. The CDR3 DNA reads as TGTGCCAGCAGCTTAACGGGTACCTCTGGAAACACCATATATTTT. It yields the protein CASSLTGTSGNTIYF.

This chain connects TRBV7-2 to TRBJ2-7; possibly TRBD1 for D (5 bases). CDR1 SGHTA and CDR2 FQGNSA come from the germline V gene. The V gene lost 3 bases and the J gene lost 0 bases, with 12 bases spanning the gap. The CDR3 totals 15 residues. DNA of the CDR3: TGTGCCAGCAGCTTGGGAACAGGCTTCTCCTACGAGCAGTACTTC. This sequence encodes CASSLGTGFSYEQYF.

In its sample, this clone was seen a few times. V is TRBV6-1 and J is TRBJ1-4; TRBD1 might be the D (5 bases). The CDR3 consists of 14 residues. V was trimmed by 3 bases and J by 6 bases, leaving 11 bases between them. Germline lookup yields CDR1 MNHNS and CDR2 SASEGT. CDR3 loop: CASSDQGWDEKLFF. The CDR3 DNA sequence: TGTGCCAGCAGTGATCAGGGTTGGGATGAAAAACTGTTTTTT.

The chain is built from TRBV27 and TRBJ2-7; tentative D call: TRBD2 (7 bases). The CDR3 is 15 amino acids. The germline CDR1 and CDR2 sequences are MNHEY and SMNVEV (reference sequence). Deletions cut 6 bases from V and 3 bases from J, with 18 bases between. CDR3 in amino acids: CASREGGLRIYEQYF. The CDR3 DNA reads as TGTGCCAGCAGAGAGGGGGGACTAAGAATCTACGAGCAGTACTTC.